A selection of T cell receptor beta chains follows, all from one sample in a study of T cell responses to AZD1222 COVID-19 vaccine. Some clones are missing from TCRdb's copy, which holds only in-frame ones; the method was immunoSEQ multiplex PCR. The data contain roughly 200,000 clones, approximately 91% of them singletons. The source material was peripheral blood, sampled 28 days after the second AZD1222 dose. These receptors were collected from an adult who received the AZD1222 COVID-19 vaccine. Each CDR3 is given with its conserved first and last residue. Fields, in order: clone size, J gene, V gene, D gene, CDR3 DNA, CDR3 protein. D genes are given only for firm matches. Clone size is stated in some rows and not others, as once, few, many or a class when expanded.

NA,TRBJ1-2,TRBV6-5,TRBD1,TGTGCCAGTCGGGCAGGGGGCTTCTATGGCTACACCTTC,CASRAGGFYGYTF
NA,TRBJ1-1,TRBV30,NA,TGTGCCTGGTCCAGGGAGTCCCTTAGAGAAGCTTTCTTT,CAWSRESLREAFF
NA,TRBJ2-1,TRBV7-9,NA,TGTGCCAGCAGCTATGGCCAATACAATGAGCAGTTCTTC,CASSYGQYNEQFF
NA,TRBJ2-3,TRBV24-1,NA,TGTGCCACCAGTGATTTACGGTATAGCACAGATACGCAGTATTTT,CATSDLRYSTDTQYF
NA,TRBJ1-3,TRBV2,NA,TGTGCCAGCAGGAGGAACTCTGGAAACACCATATATTTT,CASRRNSGNTIYF
NA,TRBJ1-6,TRBV7-2,NA,TGTGCCAGCAGCGCGAGAGGACAGCATAATTCACCCCTCCACTTT,CASSARGQHNSPLHF
once,TRBJ2-7,TRBV9,TRBD1,TGTGCCAGCAGCGTTTCCTCGGGACAGGGGGCCTATTCCTCCGAGCAGTACTTC,CASSVSSGQGAYSSEQYF
NA,TRBJ1-3,TRBV28,TRBD1,TGTGCCAGCAGCCGTACAGGGGGTCGGATTGGAAACACCATATATTTT,CASSRTGGRIGNTIYF
NA,TRBJ1-6,TRBV28,NA,TGTGCCAGCATCTCCTCGGGCAGCTCCTATAATTCACCCCTCCACTTT,CASISSGSSYNSPLHF
NA,TRBJ1-5,TRBV5-1,NA,TGCGCCAGCAGCCCTTTTGGCGGGGAGGGGAATCAGCCCCAGCATTTT,CASSPFGGEGNQPQHF
NA,TRBJ1-2,TRBV3-1/TRBV3-2,NA,TGTGCCAGCAGCCCAACTGGTGGGGTAAAGGGTGGCTACACCTTC,CASSPTGGVKGGYTF
NA,TRBJ1-3,TRBV28,NA,TGTGCCAGCAGTTTACCCGGGGCAGCTGGAAACACCATATATTTT,CASSLPGAAGNTIYF
few,TRBJ2-7,TRBV7-9,TRBD2,TGTGCCAGCAGCTTACTGACTAGCGGAGACTACGAGCAGTACTTC,CASSLLTSGDYEQYF
NA,TRBJ2-2,TRBV7-3,TRBD2,TGTGCCAGCAGCAACCTGGGAGGGTACACCGGGGAGCTGTTTTTT,CASSNLGGYTGELFF
NA,TRBJ2-7,TRBV7-6,NA,TGTGCCAGCAGCTTTACACGGGAGTTGGGGGAGCAGTACTTC,CASSFTRELGEQYF
NA,TRBJ2-7,TRBV2,TRBD2,TGTGCCAGCAAAAGGACTAGCGGGAGCTCCTACGAGCAGTACTTC,CASKRTSGSSYEQYF
once,TRBJ2-1,TRBV6-5,TRBD2,TGTGCCAGCAAATCGGGAGGATTGGGTGAGCAGTTCTTC,CASKSGGLGEQFF
NA,TRBJ1-2,TRBV7-8,NA,TGTGCCAGCACTTTAGGAGACCGTAACTATGGCTACACCTTC,CASTLGDRNYGYTF
NA,TRBJ2-7,TRBV7-8,NA,TGTGCCAGCAGCTTAGAAAGCTACTCCTACGAGCAGTACTTC,CASSLESYSYEQYF
NA,TRBJ2-1,TRBV28,NA,TGTGCCAGCAACAGACGGCCGCGAAATGAGCAGTTCTTC,CASNRRPRNEQFF
NA,TRBJ2-3,TRBV3-1/TRBV3-2,NA,TGTGCCAGCAGCCAAGGCAGGCACACAGATACGCAGTATTTT,CASSQGRHTDTQYF
NA,TRBJ1-5,TRBV2,TRBD1,TGTGCCAGCCAGGGGGGATTTACAGGGAGGAATCAGCCCCAGCATTTT,CASQGGFTGRNQPQHF
NA,TRBJ1-5,TRBV24-1,NA,TGTGCCACCAGTGATATGACAGGAGGTCAGCCCCAGCATTTT,CATSDMTGGQPQHF
NA,TRBJ2-1,TRBV7-2,NA,TGTGCCAGCAGCTTCATCGGGACAGGCGGGCGGGAGCGGGGGGAGCAGTTCTTC,CASSFIGTGGRERGEQFF
NA,TRBJ2-7,TRBV4-1,NA,TGCGCCAGCAGCAAGGGACAGGGACTAGGAGGAACCCCCTACGAGCAGTACTTC,CASSKGQGLGGTPYEQYF
NA,TRBJ2-7,TRBV25-1,TRBD2,TGTGCCAGCAGTGAACGGAGACTAGCGGCCTACGAGCAGTACTTC,CASSERRLAAYEQYF
NA,TRBJ2-7,TRBV7-9,NA,TGTGCCAGCGGGTCCGGGGGCTCCTACGAGCAGTACTTC,CASGSGGSYEQYF
NA,TRBJ2-2,TRBV30,TRBD2,TGTGCCTGGAGTACTAGCGGGAGGACCGGGGAGCTGTTTTTT,CAWSTSGRTGELFF
NA,TRBJ1-1,TRBV20-1,NA,TGCAGTGCTAAAAGGAACACTGAAGCTTTCTTT,CSAKRNTEAFF
NA,TRBJ2-3,TRBV3-1/TRBV3-2,TRBD2,TGTGCCAGCAGCCGCCTAGCGGGAGTATCAGATACGCAGTATTTT,CASSRLAGVSDTQYF
NA,TRBJ2-3,TRBV21-1,NA,TGTGCCAGCAGCCAACGGGACACATCACCTGGACTAGCGGGGTCTAGCACAGATACGCAGTATTTT,CASSQRDTSPGLAGSSTDTQYF
NA,TRBJ1-2,TRBV7-9,NA,TGTGCCAGCAGCTTAGCCGGGTTGATAGGCTACACCTTC,CASSLAGLIGYTF
NA,TRBJ1-1,TRBV11-1,NA,TGTGCCAGCAGCTTAGATACCGGTCGATTGAACACTGAAGCTTTCTTT,CASSLDTGRLNTEAFF
NA,TRBJ2-1,TRBV24-1,NA,TGTGCCACCAGTGACCCCCCAGGGGAGAGTCGGGGCAATGAGCAGTTCTTC,CATSDPPGESRGNEQFF
NA,TRBJ2-7,TRBV4-1,NA,TGCGCCAGCAGCCCAGAGGCTAGGGCCTACGAGCAGTACTTC,CASSPEARAYEQYF
NA,TRBJ2-1,TRBV24-1,TRBD2,TGTGCCACCAGTAACCGGGGGGGAACCCTCAATGAGCAGTTCTTC,CATSNRGGTLNEQFF
NA,TRBJ1-2,TRBV2,NA,TGTGCCAGCAGGGGAGGGGGCTACACCTTC,CASRGGGYTF
NA,TRBJ1-1,TRBV11-2,NA,TGTGCCAGCAGCTTCAGGGTTCCGAACACTGAAGCTTTCTTT,CASSFRVPNTEAFF
NA,TRBJ2-3,TRBV11-2,NA,TGTGCCAGCAGCCACACAGATACGCAGTATTTT,CASSHTDTQYF
NA,TRBJ2-7,TRBV19,NA,TGTGCCAGTAGTATGGGGGGGCTAGCGGACACCTACGAGCAGTACTTC,CASSMGGLADTYEQYF
NA,TRBJ2-7,TRBV19,TRBD1,TGTGCCAGTTCCCGGGACAGAAACTACGAGCAGTACTTC,CASSRDRNYEQYF
NA,TRBJ1-3,TRBV24-1,NA,TGTGCCACCAGTGATTTACAGAGCTCTGGAAACACCATATATTTT,CATSDLQSSGNTIYF
NA,TRBJ2-3,TRBV7-6,TRBD2,TGTGCCAGCAGCTTATCTCAGCGGGAAAGGAGCGTCCCAGATACGCAGTATTTT,CASSLSQRERSVPDTQYF
NA,TRBJ2-1,TRBV5-6,TRBD2,TGTGCCAGCAGCTTGAAGTCACTAGCGGGAGTAGGAGGGCAGTTCTTC,CASSLKSLAGVGGQFF
NA,TRBJ2-2,TRBV6-1,NA,TGTGCCAGCAGTGAACGGGTCACCGGGGAGCTGTTTTTT,CASSERVTGELFF
NA,TRBJ2-3,TRBV7-9,NA,TGTGCCAGCAGCTTAGCGGGCTACACTAGCACAGATACGCAGTATTTT,CASSLAGYTSTDTQYF
NA,TRBJ2-7,TRBV14,TRBD1,TGTGCCAGCAGCCAACTACAGGGGATCTCCTACGAGCAGTACTTC,CASSQLQGISYEQYF
NA,TRBJ1-2,TRBV15,NA,TGTGCCACCAGCAGAACTAGGGGGGGAGGCTATGGCTACACCTTC,CATSRTRGGGYGYTF